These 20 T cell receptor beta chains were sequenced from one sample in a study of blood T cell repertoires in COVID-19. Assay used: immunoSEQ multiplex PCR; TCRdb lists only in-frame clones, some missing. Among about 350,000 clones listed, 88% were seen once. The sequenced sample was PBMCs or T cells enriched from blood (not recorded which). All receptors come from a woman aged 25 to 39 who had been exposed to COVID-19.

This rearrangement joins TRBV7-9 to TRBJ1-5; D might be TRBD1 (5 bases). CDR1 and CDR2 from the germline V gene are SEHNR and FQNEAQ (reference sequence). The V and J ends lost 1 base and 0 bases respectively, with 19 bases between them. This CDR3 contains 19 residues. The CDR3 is CASSLGVDSSGDSNQPQHF. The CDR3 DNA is TGTGCCAGCAGCTTAGGGGTGGATAGTTCGGGGGATAGCAATCAGCCCCAGCATTTT.

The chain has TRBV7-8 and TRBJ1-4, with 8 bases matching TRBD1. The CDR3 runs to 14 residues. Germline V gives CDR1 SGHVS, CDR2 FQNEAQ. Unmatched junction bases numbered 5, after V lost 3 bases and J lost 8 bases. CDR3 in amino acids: CASSFPGGSEKLFF. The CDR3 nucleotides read TGTGCCAGCAGCTTCCCAGGGGGCAGCGAAAAACTGTTTTTT.

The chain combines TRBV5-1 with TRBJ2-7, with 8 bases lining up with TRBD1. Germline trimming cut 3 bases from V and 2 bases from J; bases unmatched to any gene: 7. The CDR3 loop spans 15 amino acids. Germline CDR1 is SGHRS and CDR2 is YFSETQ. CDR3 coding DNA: TGCGCCAGCAGCTACGGGGACAGGAAAGCCTACGAGCAGTACTTC. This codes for CASSYGDRKAYEQYF.

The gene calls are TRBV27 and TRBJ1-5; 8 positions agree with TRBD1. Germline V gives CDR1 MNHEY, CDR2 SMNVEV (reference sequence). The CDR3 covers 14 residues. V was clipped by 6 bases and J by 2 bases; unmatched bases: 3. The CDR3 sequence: CASRVGQGNQPQHF. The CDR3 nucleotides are TGTGCCAGCAGGGTGGGACAGGGCAATCAGCCCCAGCATTTT.

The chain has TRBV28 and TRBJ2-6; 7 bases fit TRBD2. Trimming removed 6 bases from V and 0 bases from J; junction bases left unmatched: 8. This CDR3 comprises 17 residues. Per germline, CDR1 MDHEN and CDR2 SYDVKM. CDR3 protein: CASRSREGNSGANVLTF. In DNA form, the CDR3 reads TGTGCCAGCAGGAGTAGGGAGGGTAACTCTGGGGCCAACGTCCTGACTTTC.

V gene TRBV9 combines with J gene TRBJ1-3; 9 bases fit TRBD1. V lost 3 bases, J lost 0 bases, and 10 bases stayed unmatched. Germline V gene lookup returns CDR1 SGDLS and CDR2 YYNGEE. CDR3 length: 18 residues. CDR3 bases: TGTGCCAGCAGCGCGGGACAGGGTTCGGGCCACTCTGGAAACACCATATATTTT. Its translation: CASSAGQGSGHSGNTIYF.

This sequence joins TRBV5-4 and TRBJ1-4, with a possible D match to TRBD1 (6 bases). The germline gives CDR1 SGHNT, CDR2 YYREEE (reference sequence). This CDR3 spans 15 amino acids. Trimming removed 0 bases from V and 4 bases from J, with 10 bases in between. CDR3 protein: CASSLEGGHNEKLFF. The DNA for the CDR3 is TGTGCCAGCAGCTTGGAGGGGGGGCATAATGAAAAACTGTTTTTT. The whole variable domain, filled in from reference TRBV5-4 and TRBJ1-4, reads ETGVTQSPTHLIKTRGQQVTLRCSSQSGHNTVSWYQQALGQGPQFIFQYYREEENGRGNFPPRFSGLQFPNYSSELNVNALELDDSALYLCASSLEGGHNEKLFFGSGTQLSVL.

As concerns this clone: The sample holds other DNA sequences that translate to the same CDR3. The DNA for the CDR3 is TGTGCCAGTAGTATCGAAGGGGGCCGCAATCAGCCCCAGCATTTT. Its translation: CASSIEGGRNQPQHF. J is TRBJ1-5 and V is TRBV19, with 7 bases matching TRBD1. Germline values: CDR1 LNHDA, CDR2 SQIVND (reference sequence). This CDR3 has 15 amino acids. The ends lost 3 bases at V and 2 bases at J; junction bases unmatched: 4.

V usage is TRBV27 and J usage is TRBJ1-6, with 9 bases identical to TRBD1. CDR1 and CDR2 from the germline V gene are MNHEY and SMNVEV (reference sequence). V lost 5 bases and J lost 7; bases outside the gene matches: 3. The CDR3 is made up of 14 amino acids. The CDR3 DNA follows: TGTGCCAGCAGTAGGACAGGGGTAAATTCACCCCTCCACTTT. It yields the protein CASSRTGVNSPLHF.

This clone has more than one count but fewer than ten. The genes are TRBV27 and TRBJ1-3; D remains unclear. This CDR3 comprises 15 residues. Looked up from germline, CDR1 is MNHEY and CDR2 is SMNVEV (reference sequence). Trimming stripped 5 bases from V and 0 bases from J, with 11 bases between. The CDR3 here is CASSPRGDSGNTIYF. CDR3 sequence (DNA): TGTGCCAGCAGTCCCCGTGGAGACTCTGGAAACACCATATATTTT.

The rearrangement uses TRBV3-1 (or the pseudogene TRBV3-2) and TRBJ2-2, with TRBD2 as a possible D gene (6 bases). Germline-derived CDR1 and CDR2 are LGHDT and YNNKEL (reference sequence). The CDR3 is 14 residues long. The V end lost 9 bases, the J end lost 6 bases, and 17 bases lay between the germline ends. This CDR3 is CASDSVGEAGELFF. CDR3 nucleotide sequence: TGTGCCAGTGATAGCGTAGGGGAGGCCGGGGAGCTGTTTTTT.

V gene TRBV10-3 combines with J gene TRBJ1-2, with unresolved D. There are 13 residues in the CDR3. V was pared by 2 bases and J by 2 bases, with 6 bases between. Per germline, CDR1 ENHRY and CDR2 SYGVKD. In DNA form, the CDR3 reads TGTGCCATCAGTGAGAAGGAGAACTATGGCTACACCTTC. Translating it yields CAISEKENYGYTF.

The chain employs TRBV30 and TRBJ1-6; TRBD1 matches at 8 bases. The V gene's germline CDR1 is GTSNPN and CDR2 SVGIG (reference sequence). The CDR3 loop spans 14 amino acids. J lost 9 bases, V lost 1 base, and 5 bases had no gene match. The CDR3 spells CAWSEGQGGSPLHF. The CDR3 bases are TGTGCCTGGAGTGAAGGACAGGGAGGTTCACCCCTCCACTTT.

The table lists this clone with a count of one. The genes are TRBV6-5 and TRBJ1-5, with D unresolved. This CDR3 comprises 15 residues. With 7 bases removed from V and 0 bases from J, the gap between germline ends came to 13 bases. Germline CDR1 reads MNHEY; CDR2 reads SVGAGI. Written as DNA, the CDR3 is TGTGCCAGCATGAGAGGCCTATATAGCAATCAGCCCCAGCATTTT. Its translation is CASMRGLYSNQPQHF.

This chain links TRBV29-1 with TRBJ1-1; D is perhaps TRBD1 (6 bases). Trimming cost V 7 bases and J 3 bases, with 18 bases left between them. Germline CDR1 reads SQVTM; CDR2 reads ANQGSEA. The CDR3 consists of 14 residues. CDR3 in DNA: TGCAGCGCAGGGCGCCCTCCAGGGGACACTGAAGCTTTCTTT. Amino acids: CSAGRPPGDTEAFF.

CDR3: CASSTGLAGVLETQYF. The CDR3 bases are TGTGCCAGCAGCACCGGACTAGCGGGAGTCTTGGAGACCCAGTACTTC. The genes are TRBV7-9 and TRBJ2-5; 13 positions agree with TRBD2. With V trimmed by 5 bases and J by 5 bases, 8 bases remained unmatched. This CDR3 comprises 16 residues. The germline V gene has CDR1 SEHNR and CDR2 FQNEAQ (reference sequence).

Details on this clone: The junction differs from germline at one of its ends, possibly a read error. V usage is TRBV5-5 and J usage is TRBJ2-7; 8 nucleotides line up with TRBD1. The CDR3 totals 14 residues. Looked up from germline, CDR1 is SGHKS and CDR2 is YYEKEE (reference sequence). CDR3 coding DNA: TGTGCCAGCAGCCCTTCGACAGGGGATCTGTATGACTTCTTC. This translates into CASSPSTGDLYDFF.

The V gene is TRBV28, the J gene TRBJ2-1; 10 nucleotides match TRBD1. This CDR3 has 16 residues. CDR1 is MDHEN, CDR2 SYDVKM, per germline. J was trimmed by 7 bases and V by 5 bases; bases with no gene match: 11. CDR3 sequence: CASSIPQGQGSNEQFF. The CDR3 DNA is TGTGCCAGCAGTATCCCCCAGGGACAGGGGTCGAATGAGCAGTTCTTC.

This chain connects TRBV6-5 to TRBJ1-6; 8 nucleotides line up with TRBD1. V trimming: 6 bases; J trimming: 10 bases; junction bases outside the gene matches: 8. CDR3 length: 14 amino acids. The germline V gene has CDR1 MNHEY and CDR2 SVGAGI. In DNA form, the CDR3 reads TGTGCCAGCAGGTCGGGACAGGCTGGCTCACCCCTCCACTTT. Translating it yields CASRSGQAGSPLHF.

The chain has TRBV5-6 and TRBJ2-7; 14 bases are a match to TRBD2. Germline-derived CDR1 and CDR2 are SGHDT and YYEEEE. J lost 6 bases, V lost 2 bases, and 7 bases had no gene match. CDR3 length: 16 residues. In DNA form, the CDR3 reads TGTGCCAGCAGCTTCCCGGGACTAGCGGGAGTGGTCGAGCAGTACTTC. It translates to CASSFPGLAGVVEQYF. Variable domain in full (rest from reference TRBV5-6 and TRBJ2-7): DAGVTQSPTHLIKTRGQQVTLRCSPKSGHDTVSWYQQALGQGPQFIFQYYEEEERQRGNFPDRFSGHQFPNYSSELNVNALLLGDSALYLCASSFPGLAGVVEQYFGPGTRLTVT.